This T cell receptor beta chain was profiled in a study of spatial heterogeneity in lung cancer. About the study: Each distinct TCR and UMI combination averaged more than ten appearances in raw reads.

Noted time point: sample taken at primary tumor resection. TCRs were sequenced from unsorted whole RNA of tumor, nontumor lung or PBMC. A total of approximately 75 untreated early-stage non-small cell lung cancer patients served as donors. Each CDR3 protein is one row after TCRdb ran MiXCR on the 5' RACE reads. The sample contains tens of thousands of distinct CDR3 sequences, less than 8.5% of which appear only once. This clonotype was counted between two and nine times. The receptor's source is a female donor with early-stage non-small cell lung cancer. This sample comprised PBMCs, obtained at surgery.

CDR3 loop: CASSQLALAGPGKFF. CDR3 DNA: TGTGCCAGCAGCCAGCTGGCGCTAGCGGGGCCGGGGAAGTTCTTC. The V call is TRBV7-2, the J call TRBJ2-1, with 9 bases aligning to TRBD2. Germline values: CDR1 SGHTA, CDR2 FQGNSA. The CDR3 totals 15 residues. The trim removed 5 bases at V and 14 bases at J, leaving 16 bases unmatched.